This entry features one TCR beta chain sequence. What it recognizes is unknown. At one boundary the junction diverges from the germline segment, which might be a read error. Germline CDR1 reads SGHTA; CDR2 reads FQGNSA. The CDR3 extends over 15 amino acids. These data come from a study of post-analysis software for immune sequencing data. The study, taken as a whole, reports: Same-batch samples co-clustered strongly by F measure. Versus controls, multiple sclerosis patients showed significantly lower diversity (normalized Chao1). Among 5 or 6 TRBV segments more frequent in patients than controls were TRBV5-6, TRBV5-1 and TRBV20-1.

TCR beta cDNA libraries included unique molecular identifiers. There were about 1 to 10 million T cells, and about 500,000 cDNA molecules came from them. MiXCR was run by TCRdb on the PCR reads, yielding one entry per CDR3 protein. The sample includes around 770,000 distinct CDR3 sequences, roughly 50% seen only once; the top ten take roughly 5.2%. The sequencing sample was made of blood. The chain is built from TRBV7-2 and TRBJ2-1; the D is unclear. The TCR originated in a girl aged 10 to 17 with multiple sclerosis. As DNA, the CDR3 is TGTGCCAGCACCTTAGCAGGTTGGACCTACAATGAGCAGTTCTTC. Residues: CASTLAGWTYNEQFF.